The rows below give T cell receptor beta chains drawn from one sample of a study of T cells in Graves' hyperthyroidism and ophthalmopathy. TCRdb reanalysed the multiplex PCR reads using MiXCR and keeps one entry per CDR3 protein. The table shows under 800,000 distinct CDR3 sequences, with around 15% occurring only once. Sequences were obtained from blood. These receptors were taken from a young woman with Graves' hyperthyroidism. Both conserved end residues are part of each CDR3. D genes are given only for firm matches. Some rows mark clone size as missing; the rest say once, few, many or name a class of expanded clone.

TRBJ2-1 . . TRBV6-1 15 CASSPLIMGPNEQFF TGTGCCAGCAGCCCACTCATCATGGGGCCCAATGAGCAGTTCTTC
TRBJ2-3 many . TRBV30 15 CAWSVQSGGTDTQYF TGTGCCTGGAGTGTACAATCAGGGGGCACAGATACGCAGTATTTT
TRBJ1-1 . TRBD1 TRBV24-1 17 CATNGPGQGGVDTEAFF TGTGCCACCAATGGGCCGGGACAGGGCGGTGTGGACACTGAAGCTTTCTTT
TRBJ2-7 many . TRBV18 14 CASSPSVPPYEQYF TGTGCCAGCTCACCCAGCGTACCTCCCTACGAGCAGTACTTC
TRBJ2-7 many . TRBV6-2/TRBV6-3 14 CASSYSPDGYEQYF TGTGCCAGCAGTTACTCGCCGGACGGCTACGAGCAGTACTTC
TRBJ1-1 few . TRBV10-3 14 CAIRQRGMNTEAFF TGTGCCATCCGGCAGAGAGGGATGAACACTGAAGCTTTCTTT
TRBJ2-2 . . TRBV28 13 CASFRFDIGELFF TGTGCCAGCTTCCGTTTCGACATCGGGGAGCTGTTTTTT
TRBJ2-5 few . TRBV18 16 CASSPLAPGGQETQYF TGTGCCAGCTCACCTCTAGCGCCAGGGGGACAAGAGACCCAGTACTTC
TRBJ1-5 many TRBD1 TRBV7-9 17 CASSLGAGGDGNQPQHF TGTGCCAGCAGCTTAGGGGCAGGGGGGGATGGCAATCAGCCCCAGCATTTT
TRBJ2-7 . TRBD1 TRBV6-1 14 CASSDRGFNYEQYF TGTGCCAGCAGCGACAGGGGGTTCAACTACGAGCAGTACTTC
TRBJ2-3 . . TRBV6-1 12 CASSEDPDAQYF TGTGCCAGCAGTGAAGACCCAGATGCGCAGTATTTT
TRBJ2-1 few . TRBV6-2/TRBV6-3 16 CASSYGPPLSYNEQFF TGTGCCAGCAGTTACGGGCCCCCCCTCTCCTACAATGAGCAGTTCTTC
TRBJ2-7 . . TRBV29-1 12 CSVSPTSYEQYF TGCAGCGTTTCGCCAACTTCCTACGAGCAGTACTTC
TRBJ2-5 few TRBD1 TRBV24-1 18 CATSDPLSRTGVSETQYF TGTGCCACCAGTGATCCACTCTCGCGGACAGGGGTATCAGAGACCCAGTACTTC
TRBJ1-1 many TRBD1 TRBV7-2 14 CASRSGTANTEAFF TGTGCCAGCAGGTCCGGGACAGCGAACACTGAAGCTTTCTTT
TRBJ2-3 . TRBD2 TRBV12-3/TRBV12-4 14 CASSFSGSFDTQYF TGTGCCAGCAGTTTTAGCGGGAGTTTTGATACGCAGTATTTT
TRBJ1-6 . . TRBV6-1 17 CASSEGPLSSYNSPLHF TGTGCCAGCAGTGAGGGCCCGCTCAGCTCCTATAATTCACCCCTCCACTTT
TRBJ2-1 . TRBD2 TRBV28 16 CASSYGLAGAYNEQFF TGTGCCAGCAGTTATGGACTAGCGGGAGCCTACAATGAGCAGTTCTTC
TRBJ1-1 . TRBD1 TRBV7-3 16 CASSVKTGGLNTEAFF TGTGCCAGCAGCGTAAAGACAGGGGGTTTGAACACTGAAGCTTTCTTT
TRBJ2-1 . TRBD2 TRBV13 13 CASSSRLANEQFF TGTGCCAGCAGCTCTAGACTAGCCAATGAGCAGTTCTTC
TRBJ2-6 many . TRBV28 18 CASSPYPPGASGANVLTF TGTGCCAGCAGTCCATATCCCCCAGGTGCCTCTGGGGCCAACGTCCTGACTTTC
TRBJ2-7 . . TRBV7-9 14 CASSSSGTLRKQYF TGTGCCAGCAGCTCCTCCGGGACATTAAGGAAGCAGTACTTC
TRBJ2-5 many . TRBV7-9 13 CASNPEVGETQYF TGTGCCAGCAATCCGGAAGTGGGCGAGACCCAGTACTTC
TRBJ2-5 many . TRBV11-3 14 CASSLIGVQETQYF TGTGCCAGCAGTCTTATCGGAGTCCAAGAGACCCAGTACTTC
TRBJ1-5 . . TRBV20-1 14 CSASNAGNNQPQHF TGCAGTGCTAGCAATGCGGGAAACAATCAGCCCCAGCATTTT
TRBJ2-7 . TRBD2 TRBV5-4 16 CASSFGTSGAPYEQYF TGTGCCAGCAGCTTCGGGACTAGCGGGGCGCCCTACGAGCAGTACTTC
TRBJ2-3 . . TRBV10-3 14 CAISERWVSDTQYF TGTGCCATCAGTGAGAGATGGGTCTCAGATACGCAGTATTTT
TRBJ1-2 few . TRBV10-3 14 CATRDSGTPYGYTF TGTGCCACCCGCGATTCCGGGACACCTTATGGCTACACCTTC
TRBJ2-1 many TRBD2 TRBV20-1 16 CSAQGTSGKSYNEQFF TGCAGTGCTCAAGGGACTAGCGGGAAATCCTACAATGAGCAGTTCTTC
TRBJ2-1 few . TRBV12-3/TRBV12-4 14 CASSLWVGDNEQFF TGTGCCAGCAGTTTGTGGGTGGGAGACAATGAGCAGTTCTTC
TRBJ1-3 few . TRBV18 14 CASSLRDLGNTIYF TGTGCCAGCTCACTTCGGGACCTTGGAAACACCATATATTTT
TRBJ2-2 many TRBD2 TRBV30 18 CAWSVRTSGRADTGELFF TGTGCCTGGAGTGTACGGACTAGCGGGAGGGCCGACACCGGGGAGCTGTTTTTT
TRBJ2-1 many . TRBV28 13 CASSPSGYSEQFF TGTGCCAGCAGCCCGTCCGGATATTCGGAGCAGTTCTTC
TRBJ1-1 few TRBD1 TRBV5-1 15 CASSWDSHMNTEAFF TGCGCCAGCAGCTGGGACAGCCATATGAACACTGAAGCTTTCTTT
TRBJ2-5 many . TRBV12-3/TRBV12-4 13 CASSLLGLADQYF TGTGCCAGCAGTCTACTCGGGTTAGCAGACCAGTACTTC
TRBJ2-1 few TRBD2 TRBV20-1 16 CSASLGTSGQNNEQFF TGCAGTGCTAGTTTGGGGACTAGCGGACAAAACAATGAGCAGTTCTTC
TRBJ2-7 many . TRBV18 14 CASSPPGLVGEQYF TGTGCCAGCTCACCCCCGGGACTCGTGGGAGAGCAGTACTTC